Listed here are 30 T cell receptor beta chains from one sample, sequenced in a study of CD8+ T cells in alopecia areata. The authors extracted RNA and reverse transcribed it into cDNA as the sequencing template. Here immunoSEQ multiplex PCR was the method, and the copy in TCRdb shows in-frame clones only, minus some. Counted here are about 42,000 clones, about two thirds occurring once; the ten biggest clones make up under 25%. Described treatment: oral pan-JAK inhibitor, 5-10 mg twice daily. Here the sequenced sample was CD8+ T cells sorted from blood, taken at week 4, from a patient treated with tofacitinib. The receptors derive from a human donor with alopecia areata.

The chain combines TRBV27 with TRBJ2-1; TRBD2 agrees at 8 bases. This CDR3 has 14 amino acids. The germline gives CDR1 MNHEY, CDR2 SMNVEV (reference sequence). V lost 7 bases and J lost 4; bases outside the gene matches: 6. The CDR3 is CASTASGSYNEQFF. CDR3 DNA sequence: TGTGCCAGCACCGCTAGCGGGTCTTACAATGAGCAGTTCTTC.

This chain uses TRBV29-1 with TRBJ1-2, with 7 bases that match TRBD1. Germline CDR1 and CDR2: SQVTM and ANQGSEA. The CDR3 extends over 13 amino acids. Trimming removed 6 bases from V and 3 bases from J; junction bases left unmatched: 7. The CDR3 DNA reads TGCAGCGTCCCCGACAGGGACGACTATGGCTACACCTTC. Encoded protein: CSVPDRDDYGYTF.

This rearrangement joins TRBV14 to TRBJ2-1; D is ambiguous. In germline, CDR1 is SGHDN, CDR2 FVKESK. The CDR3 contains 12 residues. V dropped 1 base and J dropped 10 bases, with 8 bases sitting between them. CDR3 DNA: TGTGCCAGCAGCCAAGGGCCTCCAGAGCAGTTCTTC. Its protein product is CASSQGPPEQFF.

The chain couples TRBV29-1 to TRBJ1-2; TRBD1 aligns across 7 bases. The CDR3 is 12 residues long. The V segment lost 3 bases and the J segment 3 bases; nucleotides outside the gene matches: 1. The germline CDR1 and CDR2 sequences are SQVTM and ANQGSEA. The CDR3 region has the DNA TGCAGCGTTGAGGGGACAGACTATGGCTACACCTTC. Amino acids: CSVEGTDYGYTF.

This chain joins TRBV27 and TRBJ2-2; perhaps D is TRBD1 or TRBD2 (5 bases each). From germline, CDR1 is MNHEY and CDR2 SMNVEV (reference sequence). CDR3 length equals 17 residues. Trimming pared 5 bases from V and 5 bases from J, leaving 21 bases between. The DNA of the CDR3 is TGTGCCAGCAGTCCGAACTATCGGGACCTTAGAACCGGGGAGCTGTTTTTT. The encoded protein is CASSPNYRDLRTGELFF.

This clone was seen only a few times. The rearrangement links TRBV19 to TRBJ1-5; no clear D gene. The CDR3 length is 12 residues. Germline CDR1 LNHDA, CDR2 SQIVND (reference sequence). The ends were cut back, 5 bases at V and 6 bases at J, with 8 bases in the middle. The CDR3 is CASSYPGQPQHF. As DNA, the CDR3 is TGTGCCAGTAGTTATCCGGGTCAGCCCCAGCATTTT.

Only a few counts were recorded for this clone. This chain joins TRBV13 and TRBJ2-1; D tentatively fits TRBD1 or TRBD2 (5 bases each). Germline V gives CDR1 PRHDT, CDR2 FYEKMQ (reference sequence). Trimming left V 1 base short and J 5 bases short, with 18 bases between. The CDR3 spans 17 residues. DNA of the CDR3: TGTGCCAGCAGCTTAGCCTCGGGACCCCGAGGGGACAATGAGCAGTTCTTC. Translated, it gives CASSLASGPRGDNEQFF. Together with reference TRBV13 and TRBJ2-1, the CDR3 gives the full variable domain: AAGVIQSPRHLIKEKRETATLKCYPIPRHDTVYWYQQGPGQDPQFLISFYEKMQSDKGSIPDRFSAQQFSDYHSELNMSSLELGDSALYFCASSLASGPRGDNEQFFGPGTRLTVL.

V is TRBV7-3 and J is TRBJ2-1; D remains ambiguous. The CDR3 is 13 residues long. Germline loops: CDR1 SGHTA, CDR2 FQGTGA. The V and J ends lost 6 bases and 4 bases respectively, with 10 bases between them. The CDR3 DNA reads TGTGCCAGCAGTTTGCAGGAGTACAATGAGCAGTTCTTC. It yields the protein CASSLQEYNEQFF.

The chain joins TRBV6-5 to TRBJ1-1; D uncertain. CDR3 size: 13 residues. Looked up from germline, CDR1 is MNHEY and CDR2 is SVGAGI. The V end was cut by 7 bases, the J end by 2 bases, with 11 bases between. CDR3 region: CASNMGGNTEAFF. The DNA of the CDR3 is TGTGCCAGCAACATGGGAGGAAACACTGAAGCTTTCTTT.

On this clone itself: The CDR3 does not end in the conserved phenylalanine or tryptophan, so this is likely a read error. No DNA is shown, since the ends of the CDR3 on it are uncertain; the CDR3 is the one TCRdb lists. This chain's CDR3 is CSVEGNTQYLI. The V and J genes are TRBV29-1 and TRBJ2-3. The CDR3 contains 11 residues when both ends are counted. CDR1 and CDR2 (germline): SQVTM, ANQGSEA.

The CDR3 sequence is CANTDRVHSDTQYF. CDR3 bases: TGTGCCAACACTGACAGGGTCCATTCAGATACGCAGTATTTT. The chain recombines TRBV2 with TRBJ2-3, with 7 bases aligning to TRBD1. Per germline, CDR1 SNHLY and CDR2 FYNNEI. Unmatched junction bases numbered 11, after V lost 10 bases and J lost 4 bases. The CDR3 consists of 14 residues.

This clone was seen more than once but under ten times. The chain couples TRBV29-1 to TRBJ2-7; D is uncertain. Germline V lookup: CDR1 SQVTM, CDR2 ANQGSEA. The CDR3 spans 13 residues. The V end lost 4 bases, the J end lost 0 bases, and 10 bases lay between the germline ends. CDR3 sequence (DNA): TGCAGCGTTGTGGGCCTCCCCTCCTACGAGCAGTACTTC. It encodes CSVVGLPSYEQYF.

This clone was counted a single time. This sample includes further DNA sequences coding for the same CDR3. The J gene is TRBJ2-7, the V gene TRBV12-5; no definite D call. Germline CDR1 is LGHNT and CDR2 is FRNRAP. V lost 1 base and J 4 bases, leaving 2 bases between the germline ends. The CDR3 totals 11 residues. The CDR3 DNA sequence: TGTGCTAGTGGTTTGGGTTACGAGCAGTACTTC. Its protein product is CASGLGYEQYF.

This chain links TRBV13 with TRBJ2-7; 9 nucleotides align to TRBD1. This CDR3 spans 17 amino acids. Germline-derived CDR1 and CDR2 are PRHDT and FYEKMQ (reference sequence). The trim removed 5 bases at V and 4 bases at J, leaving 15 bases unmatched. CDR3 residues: CASSPMGQGPNRYEQYF. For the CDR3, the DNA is TGTGCCAGCAGCCCAATGGGACAGGGACCAAATCGGTACGAGCAGTACTTC.

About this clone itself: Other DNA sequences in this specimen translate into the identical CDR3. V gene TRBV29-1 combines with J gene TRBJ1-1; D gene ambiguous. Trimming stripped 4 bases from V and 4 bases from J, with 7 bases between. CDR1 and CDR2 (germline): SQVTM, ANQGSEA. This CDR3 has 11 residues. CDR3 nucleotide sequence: TGCAGCGTTGTGCGGGGCACTGAAGCTTTCTTT. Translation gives CSVVRGTEAFF.

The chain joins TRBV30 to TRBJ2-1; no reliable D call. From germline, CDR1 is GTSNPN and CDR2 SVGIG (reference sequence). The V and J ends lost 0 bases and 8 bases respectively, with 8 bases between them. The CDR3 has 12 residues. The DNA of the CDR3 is TGTGCCTGGAGTGTATTGGATTATGAGCAGTTCTTC. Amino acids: CAWSVLDYEQFF.

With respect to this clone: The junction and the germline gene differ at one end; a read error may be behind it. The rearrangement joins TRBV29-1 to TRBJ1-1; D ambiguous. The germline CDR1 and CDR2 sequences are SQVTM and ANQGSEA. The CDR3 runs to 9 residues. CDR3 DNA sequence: TGCAGCGTTGAAGATCAACTGAGCTTT. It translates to CSVEDQLSF.

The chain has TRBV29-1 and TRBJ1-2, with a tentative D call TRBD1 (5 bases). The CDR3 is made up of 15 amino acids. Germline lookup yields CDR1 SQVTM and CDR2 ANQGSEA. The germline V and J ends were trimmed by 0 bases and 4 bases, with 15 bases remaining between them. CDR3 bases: TGCAGCGTTGAAGATTTAAAAGGGGTCTCCTATGGCTACACCTTC. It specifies CSVEDLKGVSYGYTF.

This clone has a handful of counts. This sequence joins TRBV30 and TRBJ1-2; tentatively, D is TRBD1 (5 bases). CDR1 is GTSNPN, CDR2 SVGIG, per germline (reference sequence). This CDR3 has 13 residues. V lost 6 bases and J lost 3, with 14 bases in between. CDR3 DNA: TGTGCCTGCCTAAGGGGCGTCGACTATGGCTACACCTTC. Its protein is CACLRGVDYGYTF.

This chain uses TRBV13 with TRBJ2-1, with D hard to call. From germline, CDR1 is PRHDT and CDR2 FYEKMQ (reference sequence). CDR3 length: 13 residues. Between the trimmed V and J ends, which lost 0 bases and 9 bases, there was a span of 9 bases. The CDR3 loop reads CASSLGLVPEQFF. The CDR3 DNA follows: TGTGCCAGCAGCTTAGGCCTGGTGCCTGAGCAGTTCTTC.

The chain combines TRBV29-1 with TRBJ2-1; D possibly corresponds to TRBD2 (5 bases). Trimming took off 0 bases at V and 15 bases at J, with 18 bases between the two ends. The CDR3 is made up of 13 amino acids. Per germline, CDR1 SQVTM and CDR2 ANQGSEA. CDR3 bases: TGCAGCGTTGAAGAGAGTGGCTGGACTGAAGGGTTCTTC. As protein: CSVEESGWTEGFF.

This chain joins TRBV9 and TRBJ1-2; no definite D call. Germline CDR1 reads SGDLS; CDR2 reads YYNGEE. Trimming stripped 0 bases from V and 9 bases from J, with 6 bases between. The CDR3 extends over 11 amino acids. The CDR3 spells CASSVATSYTF. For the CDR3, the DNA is TGTGCCAGCAGCGTAGCTACTAGCTACACCTTC.

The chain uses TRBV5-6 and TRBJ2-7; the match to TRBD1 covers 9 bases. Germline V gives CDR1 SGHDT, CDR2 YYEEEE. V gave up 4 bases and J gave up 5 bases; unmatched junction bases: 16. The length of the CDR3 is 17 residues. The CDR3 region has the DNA TGTGCCAGCAGCCCCCGAAGCCGGGACAGGGCAGGCGACGAGCAGTACTTC. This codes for CASSPRSRDRAGDEQYF.

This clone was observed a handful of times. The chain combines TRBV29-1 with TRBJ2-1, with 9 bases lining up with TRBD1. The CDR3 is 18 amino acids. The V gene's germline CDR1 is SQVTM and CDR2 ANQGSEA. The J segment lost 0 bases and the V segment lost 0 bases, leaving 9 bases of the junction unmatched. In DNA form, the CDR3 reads TGCAGCGTTGAAGATCTTCTGGGGACAGGGCCCTCCTACAATGAGCAGTTCTTC. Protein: CSVEDLLGTGPSYNEQFF.

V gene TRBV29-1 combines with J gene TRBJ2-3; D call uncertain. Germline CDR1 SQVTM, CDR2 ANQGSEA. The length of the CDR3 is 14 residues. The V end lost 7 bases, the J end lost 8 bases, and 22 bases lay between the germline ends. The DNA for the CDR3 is TGCAGCGCCGACGGTGAGGTGGACGGAAGTACGCAGTATTTT. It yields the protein CSADGEVDGSTQYF.

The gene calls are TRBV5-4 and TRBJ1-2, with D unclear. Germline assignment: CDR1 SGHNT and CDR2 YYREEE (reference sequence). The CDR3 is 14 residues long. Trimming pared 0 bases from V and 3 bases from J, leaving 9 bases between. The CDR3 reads CASSLDGRDYGYTF. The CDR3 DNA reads TGTGCCAGCAGCTTGGACGGGCGGGACTATGGCTACACCTTC.

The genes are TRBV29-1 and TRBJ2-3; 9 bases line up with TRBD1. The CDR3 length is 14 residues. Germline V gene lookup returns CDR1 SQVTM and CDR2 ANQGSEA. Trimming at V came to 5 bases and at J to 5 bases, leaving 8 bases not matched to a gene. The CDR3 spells CSVLTGTGQDTQYF. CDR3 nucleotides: TGCAGCGTTCTAACCGGGACAGGGCAAGATACGCAGTATTTT.

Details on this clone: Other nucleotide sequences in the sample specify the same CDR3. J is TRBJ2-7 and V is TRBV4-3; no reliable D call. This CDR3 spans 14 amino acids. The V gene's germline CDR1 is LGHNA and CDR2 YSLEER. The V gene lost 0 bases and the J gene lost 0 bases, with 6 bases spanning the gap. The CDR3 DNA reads TGCGCCAGCAGCCAAGACAGGAGCTCCTACGAGCAGTACTTC. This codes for CASSQDRSSYEQYF.

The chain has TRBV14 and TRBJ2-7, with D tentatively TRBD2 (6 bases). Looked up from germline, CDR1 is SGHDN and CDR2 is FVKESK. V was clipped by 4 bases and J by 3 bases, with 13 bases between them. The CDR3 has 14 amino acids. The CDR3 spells CASSLGLLRYEQYF. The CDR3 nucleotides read TGTGCCAGCAGCCTCGGACTACTACGCTACGAGCAGTACTTC.

In DNA form, the CDR3 reads TGTGCCACCAGCCCCCCCGCCGGTGGCTACACCTTC. Residues: CATSPPAGGYTF. The chain joins TRBV15 to TRBJ1-2; D is ambiguous. Trimming left V 5 bases short and J 7 bases short, with 11 bases between. The germline V gene has CDR1 LNHNV and CDR2 YYDKDF (reference sequence). The CDR3 covers 12 residues.